This T cell receptor beta chain comes out of a study of CD8 T cells in Susac syndrome. The TEMRA cells underwent FACS enrichment, while the CD8+ and CD4+ T cells underwent negative isolation. CDR3 size: 14 residues. Germline V lookup: CDR1 LNHDA, CDR2 SQIVND (reference sequence). J lost 3 bases, V lost 3 bases, and 1 base had no gene match. An input of roughly 0.5 to 1 ug of RNA was subjected to reverse transcription using random hexamers. TCRdb ran MiXCR on the immunoSEQ multiplex PCR reads and lists one entry per CDR3 protein. This table has 150,000 to 200,000 distinct CDR3 sequences, roughly 92% appearing once.

The sequenced sample consisted of CD4+ T cells from PBMCs. The chain is built from TRBV19 and TRBJ2-2, with 7 nucleotides matching TRBD2. This clonotype was obtained from a human donor with multiple sclerosis. The DNA for the CDR3 is TGTGCCAGTAGTATCAGCGGGGACACCGGGGAGCTGTTTTTT. Its translation is CASSISGDTGELFF.